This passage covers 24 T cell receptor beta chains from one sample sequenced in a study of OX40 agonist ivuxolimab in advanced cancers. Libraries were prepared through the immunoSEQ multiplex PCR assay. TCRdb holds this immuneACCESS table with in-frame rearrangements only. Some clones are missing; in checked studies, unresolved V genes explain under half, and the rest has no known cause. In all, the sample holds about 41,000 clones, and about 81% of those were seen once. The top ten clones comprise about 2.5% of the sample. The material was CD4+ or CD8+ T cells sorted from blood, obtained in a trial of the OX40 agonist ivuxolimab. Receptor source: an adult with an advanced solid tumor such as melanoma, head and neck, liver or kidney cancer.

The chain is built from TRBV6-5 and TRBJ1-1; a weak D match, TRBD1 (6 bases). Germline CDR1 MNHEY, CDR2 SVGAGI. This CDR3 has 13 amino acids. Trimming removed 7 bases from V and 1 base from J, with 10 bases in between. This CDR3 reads CASKKQGNTEAFF. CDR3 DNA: TGTGCCAGCAAAAAACAGGGGAACACTGAAGCTTTCTTT.

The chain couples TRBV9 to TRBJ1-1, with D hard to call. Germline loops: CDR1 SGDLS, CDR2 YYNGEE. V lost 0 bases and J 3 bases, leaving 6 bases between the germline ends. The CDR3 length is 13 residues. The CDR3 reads CASSVDMDTEAFF. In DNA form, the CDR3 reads TGTGCCAGCAGCGTAGATATGGACACTGAAGCTTTCTTT.

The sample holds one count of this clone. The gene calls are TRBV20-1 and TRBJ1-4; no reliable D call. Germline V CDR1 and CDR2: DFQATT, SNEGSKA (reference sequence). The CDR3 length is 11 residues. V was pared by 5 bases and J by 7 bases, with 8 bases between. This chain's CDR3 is CSALLFEKLFF. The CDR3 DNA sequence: TGCAGTGCTCTCCTCTTTGAAAAACTGTTTTTT.

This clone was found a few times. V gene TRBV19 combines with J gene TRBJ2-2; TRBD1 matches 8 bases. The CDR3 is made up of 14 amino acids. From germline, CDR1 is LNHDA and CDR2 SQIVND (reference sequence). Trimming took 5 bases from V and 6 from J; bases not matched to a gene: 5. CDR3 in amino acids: CASSQGAGSGELFF. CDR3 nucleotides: TGTGCCAGTAGTCAGGGGGCAGGGTCCGGGGAGCTGTTTTTT.

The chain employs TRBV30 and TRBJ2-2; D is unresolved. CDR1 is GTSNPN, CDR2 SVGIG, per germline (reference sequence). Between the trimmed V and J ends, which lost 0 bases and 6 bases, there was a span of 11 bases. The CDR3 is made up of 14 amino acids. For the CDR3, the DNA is TGTGCCTGGAGTGTGGGGATGAAGGCCGGGGAGCTGTTTTTT. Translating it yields CAWSVGMKAGELFF.

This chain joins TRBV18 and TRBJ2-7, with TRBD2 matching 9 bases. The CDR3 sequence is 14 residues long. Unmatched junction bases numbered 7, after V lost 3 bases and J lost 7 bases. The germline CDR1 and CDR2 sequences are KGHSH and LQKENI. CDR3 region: CASSPVRLAEEQYV. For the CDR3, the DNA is TGTGCCAGCTCACCTGTAAGACTAGCGGAAGAGCAGTACGTC.

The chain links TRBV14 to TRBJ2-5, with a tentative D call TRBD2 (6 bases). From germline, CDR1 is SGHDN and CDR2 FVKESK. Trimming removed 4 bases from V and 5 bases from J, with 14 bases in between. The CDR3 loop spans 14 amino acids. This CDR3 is CASSRAGGVETQYF. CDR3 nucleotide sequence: TGTGCCAGCAGCCGAGCGGGCGGCGTGGAGACCCAGTACTTC.

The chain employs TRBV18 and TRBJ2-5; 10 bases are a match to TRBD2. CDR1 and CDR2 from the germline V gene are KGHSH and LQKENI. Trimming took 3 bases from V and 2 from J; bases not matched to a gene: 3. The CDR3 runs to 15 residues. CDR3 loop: CASSPGTSEQETQYF. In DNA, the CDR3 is TGTGCCAGCTCACCCGGGACTAGCGAGCAAGAGACCCAGTACTTC.

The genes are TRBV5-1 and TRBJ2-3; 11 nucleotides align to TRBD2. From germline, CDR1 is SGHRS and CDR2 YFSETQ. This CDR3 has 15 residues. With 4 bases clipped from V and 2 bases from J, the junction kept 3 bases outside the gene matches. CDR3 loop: CASSRLAGLTDTQYF. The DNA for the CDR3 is TGCGCCAGCAGCCGACTAGCGGGACTCACAGATACGCAGTATTTT.

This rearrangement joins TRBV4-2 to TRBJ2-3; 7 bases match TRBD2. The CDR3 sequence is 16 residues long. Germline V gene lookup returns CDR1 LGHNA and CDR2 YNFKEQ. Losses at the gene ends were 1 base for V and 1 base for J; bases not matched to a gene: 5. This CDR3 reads CASSQGSSGGTDTQYF. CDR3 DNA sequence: TGTGCCAGCAGCCAAGGGTCTAGCGGAGGCACAGATACGCAGTATTTT.

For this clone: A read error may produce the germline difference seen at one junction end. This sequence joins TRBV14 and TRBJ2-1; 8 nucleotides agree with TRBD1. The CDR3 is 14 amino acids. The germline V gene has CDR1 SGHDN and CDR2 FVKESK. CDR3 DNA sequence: TGTGCCAGCAGCCCTCAATTCACCGGGACAGGTTGGGTCTTC. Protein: CASSPQFTGTGWVF.

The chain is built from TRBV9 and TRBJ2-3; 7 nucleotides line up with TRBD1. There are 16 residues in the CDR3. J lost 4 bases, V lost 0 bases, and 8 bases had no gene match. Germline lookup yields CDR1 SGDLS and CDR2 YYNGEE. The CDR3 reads CASSVEAGGEADTQYF. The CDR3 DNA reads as TGTGCCAGCAGCGTAGAGGCAGGGGGAGAGGCAGATACGCAGTATTTT. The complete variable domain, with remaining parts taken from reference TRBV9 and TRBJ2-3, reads DSGVTQTPKHLITATGQRVTLRCSPRSGDLSVYWYQQSLDQGLQFLIQYYNGEERAKGNILERFSAQQFPDLHSELNLSSLELGDSALYFCASSVEAGGEADTQYFGPGTRLTVL.

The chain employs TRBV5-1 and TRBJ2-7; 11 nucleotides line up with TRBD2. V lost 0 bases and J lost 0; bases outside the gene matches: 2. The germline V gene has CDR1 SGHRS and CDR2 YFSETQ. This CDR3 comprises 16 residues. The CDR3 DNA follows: TGCGCCAGCAGCTTGGCGGGACTAGCGGCCTCCTACGAGCAGTACTTC. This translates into CASSLAGLAASYEQYF.

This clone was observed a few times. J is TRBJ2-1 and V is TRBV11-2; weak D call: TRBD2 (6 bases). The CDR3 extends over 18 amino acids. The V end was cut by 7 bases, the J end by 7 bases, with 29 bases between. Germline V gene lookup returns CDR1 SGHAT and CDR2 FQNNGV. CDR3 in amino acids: CASTGLTAGLGILNEQFF. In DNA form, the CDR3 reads TGTGCCAGCACGGGACTTACGGCAGGGTTGGGAATTCTTAATGAGCAGTTCTTC.

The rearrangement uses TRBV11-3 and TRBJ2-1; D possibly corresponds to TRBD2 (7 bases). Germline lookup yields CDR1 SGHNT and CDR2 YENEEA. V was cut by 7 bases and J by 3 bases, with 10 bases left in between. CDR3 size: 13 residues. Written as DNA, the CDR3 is TGTGCCAGCAAGGGGGGGGACTACAATGAGCAGTTCTTC. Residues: CASKGGDYNEQFF.

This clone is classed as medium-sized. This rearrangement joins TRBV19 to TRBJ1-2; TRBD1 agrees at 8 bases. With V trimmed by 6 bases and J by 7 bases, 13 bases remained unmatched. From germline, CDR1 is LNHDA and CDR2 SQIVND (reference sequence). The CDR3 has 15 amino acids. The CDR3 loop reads CASRQGAGQQFGYTF. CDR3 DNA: TGTGCCAGTAGGCAGGGGGCAGGTCAACAGTTTGGCTACACCTTC. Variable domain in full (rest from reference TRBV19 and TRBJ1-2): DGGITQSPKYLFRKEGQNVTLSCEQNLNHDAMYWYRQDPGQGLRLIYYSQIVNDFQKGDIAEGYSVSREKKESFPLTVTSAQKNPTAFYLCASRQGAGQQFGYTFGSGTRLTVV.

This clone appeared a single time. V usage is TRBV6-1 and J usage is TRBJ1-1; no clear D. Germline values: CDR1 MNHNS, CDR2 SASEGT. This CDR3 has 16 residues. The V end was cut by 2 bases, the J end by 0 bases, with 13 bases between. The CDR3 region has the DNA TGTGCCAGCAGTGAAACCGGGTACTTTATGAACACTGAAGCTTTCTTT. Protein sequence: CASSETGYFMNTEAFF.

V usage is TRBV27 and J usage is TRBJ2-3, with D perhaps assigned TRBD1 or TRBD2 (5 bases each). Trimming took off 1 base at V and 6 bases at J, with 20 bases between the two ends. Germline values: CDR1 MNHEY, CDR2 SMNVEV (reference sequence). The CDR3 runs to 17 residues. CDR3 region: CASSLLAVGERGDTQYF. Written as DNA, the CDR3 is TGTGCCAGCAGTTTATTGGCGGTGGGGGAAAGGGGCGATACGCAGTATTTT.

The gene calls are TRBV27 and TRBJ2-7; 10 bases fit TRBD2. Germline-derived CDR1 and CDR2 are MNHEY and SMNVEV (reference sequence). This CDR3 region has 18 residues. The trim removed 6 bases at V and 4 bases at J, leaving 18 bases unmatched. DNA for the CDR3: TGTGCCAGCAGCAAACACCTGTCTAGCGGGAGCTGGGGGTACGAGCAGTACTTC. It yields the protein CASSKHLSSGSWGYEQYF.

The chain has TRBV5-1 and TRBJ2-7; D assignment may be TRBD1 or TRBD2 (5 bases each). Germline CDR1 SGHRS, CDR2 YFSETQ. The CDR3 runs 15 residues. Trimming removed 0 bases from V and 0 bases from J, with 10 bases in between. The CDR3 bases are TGCGCCAGCAGCTTGGTCGGGACGGGCTCCTACGAGCAGTACTTC. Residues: CASSLVGTGSYEQYF.

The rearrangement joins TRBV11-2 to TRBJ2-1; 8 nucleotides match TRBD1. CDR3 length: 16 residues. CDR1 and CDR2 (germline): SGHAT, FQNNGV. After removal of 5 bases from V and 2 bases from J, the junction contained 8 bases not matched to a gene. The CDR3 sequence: CASSPRSGGTYNEQFF. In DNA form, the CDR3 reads TGTGCCAGCAGCCCGAGGTCAGGGGGCACCTACAATGAGCAGTTCTTC.

The CDR3 sequence: CASSEMAQGWEQYV. In DNA, the CDR3 is TGTGCCAGCAGTGAGATGGCACAGGGTTGGGAGCAGTACGTC. The rearrangement uses TRBV6-1 and TRBJ2-7, with D possibly matching TRBD1 (6 bases). Trimming removed 3 bases from V and 7 bases from J, with 16 bases in between. CDR3 size: 14 residues. The germline V gene encodes CDR1 MNHNS and CDR2 SASEGT.

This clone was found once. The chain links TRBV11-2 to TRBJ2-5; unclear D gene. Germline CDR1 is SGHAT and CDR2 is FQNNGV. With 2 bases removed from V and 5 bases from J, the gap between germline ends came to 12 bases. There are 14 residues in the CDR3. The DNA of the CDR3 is TGTGCCAGCAGCTTACAACAGCCCCGGGAGACCCAGTACTTC. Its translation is CASSLQQPRETQYF.

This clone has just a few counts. For the CDR3, the DNA is TGCGCCAGCAGCCCAGGACTAGCTTCTTCCACAGATACGCAGTATTTT. Amino acids: CASSPGLASSTDTQYF. V usage is TRBV5-1 and J usage is TRBJ2-3; 8 positions agree with TRBD2. Germline CDR1 reads SGHRS; CDR2 reads YFSETQ. With V trimmed by 4 bases and J by 2 bases, 9 bases remained unmatched. CDR3 length: 16 residues.